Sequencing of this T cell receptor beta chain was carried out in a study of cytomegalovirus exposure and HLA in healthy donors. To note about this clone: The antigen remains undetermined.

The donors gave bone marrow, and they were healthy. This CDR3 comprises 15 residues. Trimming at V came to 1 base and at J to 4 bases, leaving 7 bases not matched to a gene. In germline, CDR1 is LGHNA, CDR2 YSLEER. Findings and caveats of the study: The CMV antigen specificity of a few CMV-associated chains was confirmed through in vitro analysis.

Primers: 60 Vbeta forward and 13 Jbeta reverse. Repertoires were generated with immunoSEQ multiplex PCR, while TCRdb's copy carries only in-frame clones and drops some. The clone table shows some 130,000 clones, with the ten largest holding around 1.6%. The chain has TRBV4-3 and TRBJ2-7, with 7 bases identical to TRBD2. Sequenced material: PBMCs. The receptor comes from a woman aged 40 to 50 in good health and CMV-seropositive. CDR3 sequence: CASSQVGGSRYEQYF. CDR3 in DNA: TGCGCCAGCAGCCAAGTGGGGGGGAGTAGATACGAGCAGTACTTC.